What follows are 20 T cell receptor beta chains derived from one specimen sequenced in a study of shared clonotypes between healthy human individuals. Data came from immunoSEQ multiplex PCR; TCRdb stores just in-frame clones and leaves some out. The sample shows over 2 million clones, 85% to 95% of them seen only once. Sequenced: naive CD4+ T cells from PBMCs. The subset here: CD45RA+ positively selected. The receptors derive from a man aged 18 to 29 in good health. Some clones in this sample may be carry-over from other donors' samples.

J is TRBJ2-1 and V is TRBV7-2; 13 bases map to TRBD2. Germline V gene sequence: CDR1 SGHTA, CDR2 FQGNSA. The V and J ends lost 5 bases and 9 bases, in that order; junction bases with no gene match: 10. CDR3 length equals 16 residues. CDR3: CASSRAGTSGNSEQFF. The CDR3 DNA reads TGTGCCAGCAGCAGAGCCGGGACTAGCGGGAATAGTGAGCAGTTCTTC.

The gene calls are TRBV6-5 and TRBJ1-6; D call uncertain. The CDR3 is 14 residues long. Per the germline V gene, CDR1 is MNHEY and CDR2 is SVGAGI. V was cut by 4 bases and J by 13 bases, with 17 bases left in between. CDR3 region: CASSSTNSMHPLHF. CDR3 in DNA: TGTGCCAGCAGTTCCACAAACAGCATGCACCCCCTCCACTTT.

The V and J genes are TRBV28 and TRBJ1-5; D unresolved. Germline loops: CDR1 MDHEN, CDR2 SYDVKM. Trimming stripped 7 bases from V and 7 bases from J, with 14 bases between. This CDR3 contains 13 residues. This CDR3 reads CASTPGPNQPQHF. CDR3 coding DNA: TGTGCCAGCACCCCTGGCCCCAACCAGCCCCAGCATTTT.

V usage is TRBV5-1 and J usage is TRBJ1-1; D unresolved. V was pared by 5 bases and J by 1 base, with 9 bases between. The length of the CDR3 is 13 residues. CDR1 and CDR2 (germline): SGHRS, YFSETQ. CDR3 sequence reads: CASRPPSNTEAFF. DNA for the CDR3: TGCGCCAGCAGGCCTCCCTCGAACACTGAAGCTTTCTTT. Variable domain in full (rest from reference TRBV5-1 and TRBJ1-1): KAGVTQTPRYLIKTRGQQVTLSCSPISGHRSVSWYQQTPGQGLQFLFEYFSETQRNKGNFPGRFSGRQFSNSRSEMNVSTLELGDSALYLCASRPPSNTEAFFGQGTRLTVV.

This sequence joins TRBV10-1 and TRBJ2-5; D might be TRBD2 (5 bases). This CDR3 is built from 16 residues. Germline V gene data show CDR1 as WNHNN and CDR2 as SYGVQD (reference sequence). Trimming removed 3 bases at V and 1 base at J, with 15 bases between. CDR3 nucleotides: TGCGCCAGCAGTGAAATCCTGACTATACTCCAAGAGACCCAGTACTTC. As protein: CASSEILTILQETQYF.

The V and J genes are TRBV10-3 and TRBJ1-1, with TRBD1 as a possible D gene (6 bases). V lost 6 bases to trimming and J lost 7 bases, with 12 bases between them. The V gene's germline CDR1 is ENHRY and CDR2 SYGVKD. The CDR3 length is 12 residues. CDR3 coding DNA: TGTGCCATCAGCGGGACACTAGATGAAGCTTTCTTT. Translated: CAISGTLDEAFF.

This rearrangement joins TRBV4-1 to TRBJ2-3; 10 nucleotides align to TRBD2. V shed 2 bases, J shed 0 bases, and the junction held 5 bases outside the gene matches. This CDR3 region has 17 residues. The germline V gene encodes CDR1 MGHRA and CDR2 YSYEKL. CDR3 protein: CASSQPLAGVSTDTQYF. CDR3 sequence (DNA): TGCGCCAGCAGCCAACCTCTAGCGGGGGTTAGCACAGATACGCAGTATTTT.

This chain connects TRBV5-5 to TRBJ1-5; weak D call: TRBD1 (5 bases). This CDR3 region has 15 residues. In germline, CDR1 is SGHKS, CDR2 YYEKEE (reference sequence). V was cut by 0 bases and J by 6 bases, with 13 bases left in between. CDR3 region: CASSLEPTGGQPQHF. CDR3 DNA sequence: TGTGCCAGCAGCTTGGAACCTACGGGGGGTCAGCCCCAGCATTTT.

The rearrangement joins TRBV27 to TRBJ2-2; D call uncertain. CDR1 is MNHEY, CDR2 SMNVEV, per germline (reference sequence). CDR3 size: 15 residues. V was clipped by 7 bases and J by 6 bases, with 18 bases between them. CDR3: CASTIYPVRAGELFF. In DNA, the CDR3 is TGTGCCAGCACGATATACCCTGTTCGGGCCGGGGAGCTGTTTTTT.

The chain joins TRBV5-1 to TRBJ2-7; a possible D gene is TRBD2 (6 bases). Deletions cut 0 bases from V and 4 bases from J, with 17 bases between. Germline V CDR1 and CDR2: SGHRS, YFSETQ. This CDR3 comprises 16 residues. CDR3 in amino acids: CASSLASAPRTYEQYF. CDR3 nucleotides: TGCGCCAGCAGCTTGGCTAGCGCCCCCCGCACGTACGAGCAGTACTTC.

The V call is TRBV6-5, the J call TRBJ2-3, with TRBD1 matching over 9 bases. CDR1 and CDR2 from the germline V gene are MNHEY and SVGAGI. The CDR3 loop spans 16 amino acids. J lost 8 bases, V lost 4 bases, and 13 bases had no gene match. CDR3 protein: CASSSPGQGRSGTQYF. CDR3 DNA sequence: TGTGCCAGCAGTTCCCCGGGACAGGGCAGGTCGGGTACGCAGTATTTT.

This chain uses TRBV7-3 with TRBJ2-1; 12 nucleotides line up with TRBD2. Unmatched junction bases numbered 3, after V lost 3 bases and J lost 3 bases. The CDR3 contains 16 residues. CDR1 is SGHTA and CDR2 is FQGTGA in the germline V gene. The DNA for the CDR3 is TGTGCCAGCAGCTTGCTACTAGCGGGGGGCTACAATGAGCAGTTCTTC. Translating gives CASSLLLAGGYNEQFF.

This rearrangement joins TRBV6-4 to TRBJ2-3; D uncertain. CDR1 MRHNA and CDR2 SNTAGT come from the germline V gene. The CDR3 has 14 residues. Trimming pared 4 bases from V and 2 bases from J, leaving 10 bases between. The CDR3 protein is CASSADGFTDTQYF. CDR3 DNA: TGTGCCAGCAGTGCGGACGGGTTCACAGATACGCAGTATTTT.

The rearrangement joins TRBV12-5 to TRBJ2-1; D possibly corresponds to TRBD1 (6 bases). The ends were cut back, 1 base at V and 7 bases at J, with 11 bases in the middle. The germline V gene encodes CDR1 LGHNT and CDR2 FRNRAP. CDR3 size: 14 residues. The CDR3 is CASGLGQTGNEQFF. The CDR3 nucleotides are TGTGCTAGTGGTTTGGGTCAGACAGGTAATGAGCAGTTCTTC.

CDR3 protein: CASSPTSGKIYEQYF. The CDR3 coding sequence is TGCGCCAGCAGCCCAACTAGCGGGAAGATCTACGAGCAGTACTTC. This sequence joins TRBV4-1 and TRBJ2-7; TRBD2 matches 10 bases. The CDR3 has 15 residues. Germline V gene sequence: CDR1 MGHRA, CDR2 YSYEKL. The V gene end was trimmed by 4 bases and the J gene end by 3 bases; junction bases not matched to a gene: 6.

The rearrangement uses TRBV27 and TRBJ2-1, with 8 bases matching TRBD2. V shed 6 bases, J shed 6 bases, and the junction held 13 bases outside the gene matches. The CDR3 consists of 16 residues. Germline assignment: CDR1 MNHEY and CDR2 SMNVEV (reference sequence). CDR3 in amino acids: CASRRPSSGTVNEQFF. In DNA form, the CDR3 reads TGTGCCAGCAGACGCCCCAGTAGCGGGACGGTCAATGAGCAGTTCTTC.

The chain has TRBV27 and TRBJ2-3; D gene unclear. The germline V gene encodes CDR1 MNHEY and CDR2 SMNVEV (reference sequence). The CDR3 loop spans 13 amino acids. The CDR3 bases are TGTGCGACCACTCGGGTTGGCACAGATACGCAGTATTTT. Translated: CATTRVGTDTQYF.

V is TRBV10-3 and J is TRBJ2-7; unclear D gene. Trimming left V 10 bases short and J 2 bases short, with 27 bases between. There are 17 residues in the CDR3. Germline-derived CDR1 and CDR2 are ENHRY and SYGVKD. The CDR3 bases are TGTGCCACTCATCCCCCATTTAGCTCTAGTGGGACCTACGAGCAGTACTTC. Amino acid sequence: CATHPPFSSSGTYEQYF.

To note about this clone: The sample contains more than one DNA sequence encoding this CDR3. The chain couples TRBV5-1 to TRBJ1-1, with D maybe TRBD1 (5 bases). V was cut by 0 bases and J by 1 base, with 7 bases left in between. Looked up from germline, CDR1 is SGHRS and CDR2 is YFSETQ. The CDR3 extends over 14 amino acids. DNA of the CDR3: TGCGCCAGCAGCTTGGTGGGGGGGAACACTGAAGCTTTCTTT. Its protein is CASSLVGGNTEAFF.

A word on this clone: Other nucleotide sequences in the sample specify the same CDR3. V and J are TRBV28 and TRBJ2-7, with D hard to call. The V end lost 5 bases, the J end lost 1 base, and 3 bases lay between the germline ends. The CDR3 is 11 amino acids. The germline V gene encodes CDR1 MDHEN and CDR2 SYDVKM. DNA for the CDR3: TGTGCCAGCAGTCAGTCCTACGAGCAGTACTTC. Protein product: CASSQSYEQYF.